Listed below are T cell receptor beta chains from one sample, sequenced in a study of Ad26.COV2.S vaccination and SARS-CoV-2 variants. Sequencing was performed with immunoSEQ multiplex PCR; in TCRdb, only in-frame clones are kept and a portion is missing. Among fewer than 500,000 clones, roughly nine tenths were seen once, and the ten largest hold 2.5% to 3%. Source: peripheral blood, taken in a trial of Ad26.COV2.S vaccine versus placebo. These receptors came from a person aged 18-65 years who received the Ad26.COV2.S COVID-19 vaccine or a placebo. The CDR3 runs from the conserved cysteine through the conserved F or W. The D gene is left open where the match is weak. Not all rows give a size; the values are once, few, many and, for expanded clones, a class.

d_call | j_call | v_call | clone_size | cdr3_aa | cdr3_nt
TRBD2 | TRBJ2-5 | TRBV29-1 | - | CSVLFGLAETQYF | TGCAGCGTCCTCTTTGGACTAGCGGAGACCCAGTACTTC
TRBD2 | TRBJ2-3 | TRBV7-9 | few | CASSFGGGVDTQYF | TGTGCCAGCAGCTTCGGCGGGGGGGTAGATACGCAGTATTTT
- | TRBJ2-3 | TRBV20-1 | - | CSASSHRTSTDTQYF | TGCAGTGCCAGTTCCCACAGGACTTCCACAGATACGCAGTATTTT
- | TRBJ2-3 | TRBV2 | - | CASSELGAGTDTQYF | TGTGCCAGCAGTGAGTTGGGCGCAGGCACAGATACGCAGTATTTT
- | TRBJ1-2 | TRBV13 | - | CASSPRLPFGYGYTF | TGTGCCAGCAGCCCTCGACTCCCTTTTGGCTATGGCTACACCTTC
TRBD1 | TRBJ1-4 | TRBV5-8 | - | CATGGRQGEKLFF | TGTGCCACCGGAGGTAGACAGGGTGAAAAACTGTTTTTT
- | TRBJ1-2 | TRBV13 | - | CASSLLPLSGYTF | TGTGCCAGCAGCTTGCTCCCACTGAGTGGCTACACCTTC
TRBD1 | TRBJ2-2 | TRBV4-3 | - | CASSQDDRDTVTGELFF | TGCGCCAGCAGCCAAGACGACAGGGATACGGTCACCGGGGAGCTGTTTTTT
- | TRBJ2-5 | TRBV18 | - | CASSPQETQYF | TGTGCCAGCTCACCTCAAGAGACCCAGTACTTC
- | TRBJ1-5 | TRBV5-1 | few | CASSQDPGGNQPQHF | TGCGCCAGCAGCCAGGACCCTGGGGGCAATCAGCCCCAGCATTTT
TRBD2 | TRBJ2-5 | TRBV10-3 | - | CAISDTREGETQYF | TGTGCCATCAGCGATACCCGGGAGGGAGAGACCCAGTACTTC
- | TRBJ1-2 | TRBV7-2 | - | CASSLAVGQPGDGYTF | TGTGCCAGCAGCTTAGCCGTAGGACAGCCCGGCGATGGCTACACCTTC
- | TRBJ1-1 | TRBV19 | - | CASSIRGNTEAFF | TGTGCCAGTAGTATCCGAGGGAACACTGAAGCTTTCTTT
- | TRBJ1-2 | TRBV28 | - | CASSLGLYGYTF | TGTGCCAGCAGTTTGGGGCTCTATGGCTACACCTTC
TRBD2 | TRBJ2-1 | TRBV2 | - | CASRVGLPEQFF | TGTGCCAGCAGGGTGGGACTACCCGAGCAGTTCTTC
- | TRBJ1-6 | TRBV5-1 | few | CASSQGPNSPLHF | TGCGCCAGCAGCCAGGGACCAAATTCACCCCTCCACTTT
- | TRBJ2-1 | TRBV5-5 | - | CASSLGVSSYNEQFF | TGTGCCAGCAGCCTAGGGGTCAGCTCCTACAATGAGCAGTTCTTC
TRBD1 | TRBJ2-3 | TRBV7-9 | - | CASSIWDSGLNTQYF | TGTGCCAGCAGCATCTGGGACAGTGGGTTGAATACGCAGTATTTT
TRBD1 | TRBJ2-7 | TRBV5-4 | - | CASSPGTGVEQYF | TGTGCCAGCAGCCCCGGAACAGGGGTCGAGCAGTACTTC
TRBD2 | TRBJ2-3 | TRBV13 | - | CASSQTGGLVDTQYF | TGTGCCAGCAGCCAGACCGGGGGACTAGTAGATACGCAGTATTTT
- | TRBJ2-5 | TRBV1 | once | CTSSQDLRGLWETQYF | TGCACCAGCAGCCAAGATCTAAGGGGCCTCTGGGAGACCCAGTACTTC
- | TRBJ2-7 | TRBV2 | once | CASSGSRVYEQYF | TGTGCCAGCAGTGGCTCCAGGGTGTACGAGCAGTACTTC
- | TRBJ1-2 | TRBV2 | - | CASSDPEITGGYTF | TGTGCCAGCAGTGATCCTGAAATAACGGGGGGCTACACCTTC
- | TRBJ2-5 | TRBV9 | - | CASSPGAVEETQYF | TGTGCCAGCAGCCCCGGGGCAGTAGAGGAGACCCAGTACTTC
- | TRBJ2-3 | TRBV9 | - | CASSVGFPSTDTQYF | TGTGCCAGCAGCGTAGGGTTCCCTAGCACAGATACGCAGTATTTT
TRBD1 | TRBJ1-2 | TRBV5-5 | - | CASRTPGQGHGYTF | TGTGCCAGCAGGACCCCTGGACAGGGGCATGGCTACACCTTC
- | TRBJ2-1 | TRBV19 | once | CASSPRPDNEQFF | TGTGCCAGTAGTCCCCGACCAGACAATGAGCAGTTCTTC
TRBD1 | TRBJ1-4 | TRBV6-5 | - | CASSEDRVNEKLFF | TGTGCCAGCAGCGAGGACAGGGTTAATGAAAAACTGTTTTTT
- | TRBJ1-3 | TRBV5-4 | - | CASSLEGISGNTIYF | TGTGCCAGCAGCTTGGAGGGGATCTCTGGAAACACCATATATTTT
- | TRBJ1-2 | TRBV28 | - | CASSFIGEDHYGYTF | TGTGCCAGCAGTTTTATAGGCGAAGATCACTATGGCTACACCTTC
- | TRBJ1-6 | TRBV6-5 | - | CASSSRDNSPLHF | TGTGCCAGCAGTTCCAGGGATAATTCACCCCTCCACTTT
- | TRBJ1-5 | TRBV2 | few | CASSGGGGNQPQHF | TGTGCCAGCAGCGGAGGGGGAGGCAATCAGCCCCAGCATTTT
- | TRBJ1-5 | TRBV5-6 | once | CASSPRTALNQPQHF | TGTGCCAGCAGCCCGCGGACAGCGCTTAATCAGCCCCAGCATTTT
- | TRBJ2-3 | TRBV28 | once | CASSLIRGRIGTDTQYF | TGTGCCAGCAGTTTAATTCGGGGGCGGATCGGCACAGATACGCAGTATTTT
- | TRBJ1-1 | TRBV2 | - | CASKEVRNTEAFF | TGTGCCAGCAAGGAGGTAAGGAACACTGAAGCTTTCTTT
- | TRBJ2-7 | TRBV5-1 | - | CASSMASDAYEQYF | TGCGCCAGCAGCATGGCTAGCGATGCCTACGAGCAGTACTTC
- | TRBJ2-6 | TRBV9 | - | CASSGRWGQRSGANVLTF | TGTGCCAGCAGCGGACGCTGGGGACAACGCTCTGGGGCCAACGTCCTGACTTTC
- | TRBJ1-1 | TRBV7-3 | - | CASSRYPLTEAFF | TGTGCCAGCAGCCGCTACCCTCTCACTGAAGCTTTCTTT
TRBD1 | TRBJ2-3 | TRBV24-1 | - | CATTTGKSTDTQYF | TGTGCCACCACGACAGGGAAAAGCACAGATACGCAGTATTTT
- | TRBJ2-1 | TRBV11-3 | - | CASSGTGPQIF | TGTGCCAGCAGCGGAACCGGGCCTCAAATCTTC
TRBD1 | TRBJ2-2 | TRBV29-1 | once | CSAGLQGANTGELFF | TGCAGCGCGGGGTTACAGGGGGCGAACACCGGGGAGCTGTTTTTT
TRBD1 | TRBJ1-2 | TRBV19 | - | CASSRTGDSFYGYTF | TGTGCCAGTAGCCGAACAGGGGACTCCTTCTATGGCTACACCTTC